The clone carrying this T cell receptor (beta chain) was recorded only once. The repertoire was sequenced with immunoSEQ multiplex PCR; TCRdb's copy has only in-frame clones and lacks some. Among 99,000 or so clones listed, around 86% were seen once. This sample is drawn from a study of blood T cell repertoires in COVID-19. Across the whole study: Specimens from acute and convalescent COVID-19 originated in the United States, Italy and Spain.

Trimming removed 6 bases from V and 6 bases from J; junction bases left unmatched: 15. Germline CDR1 MDHEN, CDR2 SYDVKM. This CDR3 region has 18 residues. The sequencing input was peripheral blood. This receptor was taken from a man aged 45 to 65 with acute or convalescent COVID-19. The V gene is TRBV28, the J gene TRBJ2-1; TRBD2 matches 12 bases. The CDR3 coding sequence is TGTGCCAGCAGGGGACCAGGGGGACTAGCGGGTCGGGGCAATGAGCAGTTCTTC. Protein product: CASRGPGGLAGRGNEQFF.